These 21 T cell receptor beta chains share one sample of origin, sequenced in a study of T cells in women clearing cervical HPV infection. TCRdb's copy holds only in-frame clones and misses some; the assay was immunoSEQ multiplex PCR. This repertoire comprises 30,000 to 45,000 clones; its ten largest clones make up 6% to 6.5%. Sequencing input: blood buffy coat. These receptor sequences come from a woman aged 18 to 69 with a cervical HPV16 infection that either progressed to CIN3+ or cleared (not recorded which).

Remarks on this clone: The sequence runs out 3 residues before the end of the CDR3; the remainder is reconstructed from the germline J gene. The chain has TRBV20-1 and TRBJ1-1; D remains ambiguous. Germline V gives CDR1 DFQATT, CDR2 SNEGSKA (reference sequence). Trimming took off 5 bases at V and 0 bases at J, with 16 bases between the two ends. This CDR3 region has 15 residues. CDR3 sequence: CSAPLDPGMNTEAFF. The sequenced CDR3 bases are TGCAGTGCTCCTTTAGATCCGGGGATGAACACTGAA.

As to this clone: The read halts 3 residues ahead of the CDR3 end, with the missing end drawn from the germline J gene. The chain employs TRBV9 and TRBJ2-7; the match to TRBD2 covers 12 bases. The CDR3 consists of 15 residues. CDR1 is SGDLS, CDR2 YYNGEE, per germline. Losses at the gene ends were 2 bases for V and 4 bases for J; bases not matched to a gene: 4. The CDR3 sequence: CASSVGLAGGYEQYF. The sequenced part of the CDR3 DNA is TGTGCCAGCAGCGTCGGGCTAGCGGGGGGGTACGAG.

Note on this clone: With the read ending 3 residues before the CDR3 end, the germline J gene is used to fill in that end. This chain links TRBV20-1 with TRBJ2-3; 13 bases are shared with TRBD2. The germline V gene has CDR1 DFQATT and CDR2 SNEGSKA (reference sequence). The length of the CDR3 is 18 residues. The V gene end was trimmed by 6 bases and the J gene end by 4 bases; junction bases not matched to a gene: 16. The sequenced CDR3 bases are TGCAGTGCCCACGGAATAAGGGAAACTAGCGGGGGGGCAGATACG. This sequence encodes CSAHGIRETSGGADT. The entire CDR3 is CSAHGIRETSGGADTQYF.

About this clone itself: The read stops 3 residues short of the end of the CDR3; the missing end is completed from the germline J gene. The chain joins TRBV30 to TRBJ2-7; D unclear. This CDR3 is 13 amino acids long. CDR1 GTSNPN and CDR2 SVGIG come from the germline V gene (reference sequence). Trimming took off 3 bases at V and 6 bases at J, with 15 bases between the two ends. The CDR3 sequence is CAWRRLRSSEQYF. Incomplete CDR3 DNA: TGTGCCTGGAGACGACTCCGATCTAGCGAG. The variable domain in full, with the rest retrieved from reference TRBV30 and TRBJ2-7, is SQTIHQWPATLVQPVGSPLSLECTVEGTSNPNLYWYRQAAGRGLQLLFYSVGIGQISSEVPQNLSASRPQDRQFILSSKKLLLSDSGFYLCAWRRLRSSEQYFGPGTRLTVT.

For this clone: The CDR3 extends 3 residues past the end of the read, so its final part is completed from the germline J gene. The V and J genes are TRBV5-1 and TRBJ2-2, with 7 bases aligning to TRBD1. The CDR3 is 14 amino acids. The J segment lost 7 bases and the V segment lost 2 bases, leaving 5 bases of the junction unmatched. Germline assignment: CDR1 SGHRS and CDR2 YFSETQ. CDR3 DNA, as far as it was read: TGCGCCAGCAGCTTCACAGGGGCGGGCGGGGAG. Translating gives CASSFTGAGGE. The CDR3, in full, reads CASSFTGAGGELFF.

Comment on this clone: The CDR3 goes on 3 residues after the read ends, and that part is filled in from the germline J gene. The chain joins TRBV4-2 to TRBJ2-5; 14 bases are a match to TRBD2. This CDR3 contains 16 residues. V lost 5 bases, J lost 2 bases, and 4 bases stayed unmatched. Per germline, CDR1 LGHNA and CDR2 YNFKEQ. The DNA read from the CDR3 is TGTGCCAGCAGCAAGGGACTAGCGGGGGAACAAGAGACC. Translated: CASSKGLAGEQET. The entire CDR3 reads CASSKGLAGEQETQYF.

Remarks on this clone: The read ends 3 residues before the CDR3 terminus; that terminus is restored from the germline J gene. The genes are TRBV6-1 and TRBJ2-5; 7 bases fit TRBD2. The length of the CDR3 is 15 residues. Germline V CDR1 and CDR2: MNHNS, SASEGT. V shed 3 bases, J shed 2 bases, and the junction held 6 bases outside the gene matches. This CDR3 is CASSDPGGSQETQYF. The DNA read from the CDR3 is TGTGCCAGCAGTGACCCGGGGGGATCTCAAGAGACC.

The part of the CDR3 DNA that was read is TGCGCCAGCAGCCGGACTAGCGGGGGGACGAACACCGGGGAG. Its translation: CASSRTSGGTNTGE. The full CDR3 reads CASSRTSGGTNTGELFF. V gene TRBV5-1 combines with J gene TRBJ2-2, with 14 bases that match TRBD2. With the read ending 3 residues before the CDR3 end, the germline J gene is used to fill in that end. CDR1 is SGHRS, CDR2 YFSETQ, per germline. V lost 4 bases, J lost 0 bases, and 2 bases stayed unmatched. This CDR3 is 17 amino acids long.

Comment on this clone: The sequence runs out 3 residues before the end of the CDR3; the remainder is reconstructed from the germline J gene. This chain joins TRBV7-7 and TRBJ2-7, with 13 bases that match TRBD2. Germline V lookup: CDR1 SSHAT, CDR2 FNYEAQ (reference sequence). Unmatched junction bases numbered 2, after V lost 4 bases and J lost 2 bases. This CDR3 comprises 15 residues. The CDR3: CASSSGLAGPYEQYF. The part of the CDR3 DNA that was read is TGTGCCAGCAGCTCGGGACTAGCGGGACCCTACGAG.

This clone registers medium-sized by frequency. Read coverage stops 3 residues before the CDR3 terminus; the germline J gene supplies the remainder. This chain connects TRBV30 to TRBJ1-2; perhaps TRBD1 as D (5 bases). V gave up 0 bases and J gave up 6 bases, with 11 bases separating them. Germline CDR1 GTSNPN, CDR2 SVGIG (reference sequence). The CDR3 length is 13 residues. The CDR3 spells CAWSVQEGNGYTF. CDR3 bases read: TGTGCCTGGAGTGTACAGGAAGGTAATGGC.

As regards this clone: The read ends 3 residues before the CDR3 terminus; that terminus is restored from the germline J gene. The chain joins TRBV29-1 to TRBJ1-2; 9 nucleotides match TRBD1. The CDR3 consists of 14 residues. Germline assignment: CDR1 SQVTM and CDR2 ANQGSEA. The V and J ends lost 7 bases and 4 bases, in that order; junction bases with no gene match: 10. The CDR3: CSAWTGAKSYGYTF. CDR3 DNA, as far as it was read: TGCAGCGCTTGGACAGGGGCGAAGAGCTATGGC.

On this clone itself: With the read ending 3 residues before the CDR3 end, the germline J gene is used to fill in that end. This sequence joins TRBV13 and TRBJ2-3; 11 positions match TRBD2. The CDR3 is made up of 16 amino acids. The V gene end was trimmed by 5 bases and the J gene end by 6 bases; junction bases not matched to a gene: 10. CDR1 and CDR2 (germline): PRHDT, FYEKMQ (reference sequence). The CDR3 DNA, read in part, is TGTGCCAGCAGCCTCAATCTAGCGGGAGGTGCCGATACG. This codes for CASSLNLAGGADT. The complete CDR3 reads CASSLNLAGGADTQYF. Variable domain in full (rest from reference TRBV13 and TRBJ2-3): AAGVIQSPRHLIKEKRETATLKCYPIPRHDTVYWYQQGPGQDPQFLISFYEKMQSDKGSIPDRFSAQQFSDYHSELNMSSLELGDSALYFCASSLNLAGGADTQYFGPGTRLTVL.

On this clone itself: The read falls 3 residues short of the CDR3 end, and the missing part is taken from the germline J gene. The chain combines TRBV7-3 with TRBJ2-3; TRBD2 is a possible D gene (6 bases). Between the trimmed V and J ends, which lost 4 bases and 8 bases, there was a span of 16 bases. Germline loops: CDR1 SGHTA, CDR2 FQGTGA. CDR3 length: 14 residues. The covered CDR3 bases are TGTGCCAGCAGCTCCGGGACTTCCGCGGCTACG. Protein: CASSSGTSAAT. The entire CDR3 reads CASSSGTSAATQYF.

As to this clone: The read ends 3 residues shy of where the CDR3 ends; the end is completed using the germline J gene. The chain is built from TRBV6-2 or TRBV6-3 and TRBJ2-7, with TRBD1 as a possible D gene (5 bases). Germline lookup yields CDR1 MNHEY and CDR2 SVGEGT. CDR3 size: 14 residues. Trimming cost V 0 bases and J 2 bases, with 8 bases left between them. The CDR3 protein is CASSYSQGPYEQYF. The CDR3 bases that were read are TGTGCCAGCAGTTACTCGCAGGGTCCCTACGAG.

Details on this clone: Read sequence stops 3 residues before the CDR3 end, and the germline J gene provides the missing end. The V gene is TRBV7-3, the J gene TRBJ2-2; 9 nucleotides agree with TRBD1. V shed 5 bases and J 4 bases; nucleotides not matched to a gene: 11. CDR1 and CDR2 from the germline V gene are SGHTA and FQGTGA. This CDR3 contains 17 residues. CDR3 bases read: TGTGCCAGCAGCCCTACCCCGAGACAGGGGGGCACCGGGGAG. Translated, it gives CASSPTPRQGGTGE. The full CDR3 sequence reads CASSPTPRQGGTGELFF. Full variable domain (outside the CDR3, taken from reference TRBV7-3 and TRBJ2-2): GAGVSQTPSNKVTEKGKYVELRCDPISGHTALYWYRQSLGQGPEFLIYFQGTGAADDSGLPNDRFFAVRPEGSVSTLKIQRTERGDSAVYLCASSPTPRQGGTGELFFGEGSRLTVL.

Regarding this clone: The sequenced fragment ends 3 residues before the CDR3 boundary, so the rest is inferred from the germline J gene. V usage is TRBV12-3 or TRBV12-4 and J usage is TRBJ2-7; TRBD1 matches at 7 bases. There are 13 residues in the CDR3. Trimming at V came to 3 bases and at J to 3 bases, leaving 2 bases not matched to a gene. CDR3 DNA, as far as it was read: TGTGCCAGCAGTTTGAACAGGGGCTACGAG. Residues: CASSLNRGYE. The CDR3 in full is CASSLNRGYEQYF.

For this clone: The read terminates 3 residues ahead of where the CDR3 ends, so the germline J gene completes it. This sequence joins TRBV5-1 and TRBJ2-7, with D perhaps TRBD1 (6 bases). The CDR3 sequence is 14 residues long. The ends were cut back, 0 bases at V and 2 bases at J, with 9 bases in the middle. Germline V lookup: CDR1 SGHRS, CDR2 YFSETQ. The CDR3 loop is CASSLGTVPYEQYF. The part of the CDR3 DNA that was read is TGCGCCAGCAGCTTGGGGACAGTTCCCTACGAG.

Comments on this clone: The CDR3 end is not reached by the read, which stops 3 residues before it; the germline J gene fills it in. The genes are TRBV7-9 and TRBJ2-4; D gene uncertain. CDR1 and CDR2 from the germline V gene are SEHNR and FQNEAQ (reference sequence). CDR3 length: 14 amino acids. CDR3: CASSSTNPGAGQYF. CDR3 DNA (partial): TGTGCCAGCAGCTCAACAAACCCGGGTGCTGGT.

About this clone: The CDR3 end lies 3 residues beyond the end of the read and is filled in from the germline J gene. The J gene is TRBJ2-7, the V gene TRBV10-1; 7 nucleotides agree with TRBD1. The V segment lost 6 bases and the J segment 3 bases; nucleotides outside the gene matches: 8. The CDR3 covers 14 residues. CDR1 and CDR2 from the germline V gene are WNHNN and SYGVQD (reference sequence). The CDR3 DNA, read in part, is TGCGCCAGCAGGCAACAGGGACAGAACTACGAG. The encoded protein is CASRQQGQNYE. Given in full, the CDR3 is CASRQQGQNYEQYF.

On this clone itself: The sequence runs out 3 residues before the end of the CDR3; the remainder is reconstructed from the germline J gene. V and J are TRBV19 and TRBJ2-3, with D perhaps matching TRBD1 (6 bases). Germline values: CDR1 LNHDA, CDR2 SQIVND (reference sequence). The CDR3 is 14 residues long. The CDR3 here is CASSMTGTSKPQYF. Incomplete CDR3 DNA: TGTGCCAGTAGTATGACCGGGACATCCAAGCCG.

CDR3 sequence: CASSNPNSVQPQHF. CDR3 bases read: TGTGCCAGTAGTAATCCCAATAGCGTTCAGCCC. V gene TRBV19 combines with J gene TRBJ1-5, with D hard to call. The read finishes 3 residues shy of the CDR3 end, and the germline J gene is used to complete it. Germline CDR1 and CDR2: LNHDA and SQIVND (reference sequence). The ends were cut back, 4 bases at V and 6 bases at J, with 13 bases in the middle. The length of the CDR3 is 14 residues.